The present entry profiles one T cell receptor (beta chain) with its context. No cognate antigen has been identified for it. The input lacks base qualities; no much larger clone sits a single base away. The CDR3 regions of human TCRbeta chains were analyzed by immunosequencing. The authors' analysis ran thus. Repertoire TCRs were checked for matches against a reference library of SARS-CoV-2-specific TCRs that had been generated using the MIRA antigen-specificity platform. Breadth was defined as the fraction of unique TCRs that were SARS-CoV-2-associated, and depth was defined as the fraction of total T cells that were SARS-CoV-2-associated. Using the MIRA data, each spike-specific TCR was assigned both to the spike region to which the TCR was reactive and to a CD4 or CD8 class. Log10-transformed breadth and depth values were compared by one-way ANOVA with Sidak's multiple comparisons tests. Drawn from immuneACCESS, this table holds only the in-frame rearrangements with V and J called that TCRdb kept. Clones are partly lost; checked studies trace under half to an unresolved V gene and leave the rest unexplained. The V and J calls and clone size come from that table; D and trimming were worked out from the DNA. Present in this sample are about 120,000 clones, approximately 90% of which were seen just once. 1.5% to 2% of the sample is held by the ten biggest clonotypes.

The CDR3 has 12 amino acids, counting the end cysteine and phenylalanine. Here the CDR3 DNA is all that survives: 36 bases in frame from base 1. The V end gives up 8 bases and the J end 11 bases, leaving 8 bases in the junction not matched to a gene. This specimen comes from a study of T cell responses to AZD1222 COVID-19 vaccine (dated by TCRdb to the early 2020s). Study-level background: TCR sequencing was performed for about 240 trial participants, of whom about 200 were given two doses of AZD1222 and about 25 were given two doses of MenACWY control vaccine. Trial participants were enrolled by age into 18-55, 56-69 and 70-plus year subgroups, with roughly 160, 29 and 62 TCR-sequenced participants respectively.

The time point tag for this specimen amounts to: about 28 days (+/-7) after the second vaccine dose. AZD1222 recipients whose second dose came at about 4 weeks and those whose second dose came at about 12 weeks were combined into one group, since spike-specific TCR depth and breadth did not differ between the two schedules. Samples from vaccinated people were obtained from the UK trials COV001 and COV002, which included a single-blind randomized controlled phase 2/3 trial of AZD1222 (ChAdOx1 nCoV-19) in healthy adults. For TCRbeta chain sequencing, PBMC samples were collected from trial participants at day 0 and at day 28 after the second dose. On the study overall, not on this receptor specifically: No day 14 peak-response samples were available, so repertoires were characterized only after the peak T cell response. In the small 56-69-year group, the increase in depth fell short of significance, most likely because of low power. Vaccine-associated CD4 TCRs spanned the whole spike protein, with dominant responses in regions 160-218 and 743-854. Most participants were white British and females outnumbered males, and the authors suggested that clonal diversity may have been underestimated. Conclusions about previously exposed vaccinees were limited because only six AZD1222 recipients were SARS-CoV-2 seropositive at baseline. Reportedly, almost half of the unique spike-specific TCRs recognized epitopes lying outside the regions that are mutated in the B.1.351 and B.1.1.7 variants. After two AZD1222 doses, spike-specific TCR breadth and depth were significantly higher than at day 0 and than in MenACWY recipients.

The chain uses TRBV12-3 or TRBV12-4 and TRBJ1-5; 8 bases in the middle match TRBD1. Here the sequenced sample was peripheral blood, taken 28 days after the second AZD1222 dose. The clonotype was recovered from an adult who received the AZD1222 COVID-19 vaccine. The CDR3 sequence is CASGQGAEAQHF. DNA sequence: TGTGCCAGCGGACAGGGCGCTGAGGCCCAGCATTTT.